In its sample, the clone carrying this T cell receptor (beta chain) was seen a few times. Its target is not known. The record originates from a study of CD8+ T cells in alopecia areata. Study details: Percent of scalp involved defined treated patients' severity scores.

Treatment meaning: oral pan-JAK inhibitor, 5-10 mg twice daily. cDNA prepared by RNA extraction and subsequent reverse transcription served as the template for sequencing. TCRdb's table, derived via immunoSEQ multiplex PCR, lists solely in-frame clones and lacks some. The profile covers 200,000 to 250,000 clones, with over 60% appearing a single time and more than 3.5% taken by the ten largest. Study-wide results and caveats: Tissue-resident alphabeta T cells belonging to normal skin likewise get sequenced within scalp specimens.

The clonotype was recovered from a human donor with alopecia areata. Specimen: CD4+ T cells sorted from blood, collected at week 4, from a patient treated with tofacitinib.

CDR3 sequence (DNA): TGTGCCATCAGTGAAAACACCTCTAATGAAAAACTGTTTTTT. As protein: CAISENTSNEKLFF. This rearrangement joins TRBV10-3 to TRBJ1-4; D remains ambiguous. The germline V gene has CDR1 ENHRY and CDR2 SYGVKD. V lost 3 bases to trimming and J lost 3 bases, with 8 bases between them. The CDR3 loop spans 14 amino acids.